This T cell receptor (beta chain) was captured in a study of CD8 T cells in ankylosing spondylitis. A single count supports this clonotype. Its antigen is unknown. Quantitative 5'-RACE was performed with molecular barcodes, and it yielded the TCR beta libraries. TCRdb itself ran the 5' RACE reads through MiXCR, one entry per CDR3 protein. Here the sample spans around 330,000 distinct CDR3 sequences, 9.5% to 13% being singletons. Germline assignment: CDR1 SGHRS and CDR2 YFSETQ. Trimming removed 0 bases from V and 7 bases from J, with 10 bases in between. CDR3 size: 14 residues. Study-wide points: The authors found the disease-linked clones to be CD8+ and relatively rare in peripheral blood. Earlier authors reported some of these motif variants in reactive arthritis synovial fluid and blood.

This clonotype originated in a female donor with ankylosing spondylitis or in good health (not recorded which). The sample comprised blood, either unsorted or a sorted T cell fraction (not recorded which). V usage is TRBV5-1 and J usage is TRBJ1-4, with D possibly TRBD1 on 5 matching bases. The CDR3 DNA reads TGCGCCAGCAGCTTGGCGGGGGACGGTGAAAAACTGTTTTTT. It encodes CASSLAGDGEKLFF.